These 10 T cell receptor beta chains came from one sample sequenced in a study of blood T cell repertoires in COVID-19. The protocol was immunoSEQ multiplex PCR, while the TCRdb copy is restricted to in-frame clones and leaves out a portion. The table lists approximately 220,000 clones, approximately 83% of them singletons, with 3% to 4.5% in the top ten. Sequencing input: PBMCs or T cells enriched from blood (not recorded which). The receptors derive from a woman between 40 and 50 years old who had been exposed to COVID-19.

CDR3 amino acids: CASTARCREDEQYF. The CDR3 DNA sequence: TGTGCCAGCACCGCACGATGCCGGGAGGACGAGCAGTACTTC. The rearrangement links TRBV21-1 to TRBJ2-7; the tabulated D call, TRBD2, remains unverified against the DNA. TRBV21-1 is a pseudogene locus. CDR3 length: 14 residues.

J is TRBJ2-7 and V is TRBV5-1; maybe TRBD1 (5 bases). This CDR3 has 14 amino acids. V shed 2 bases and J shed 2 bases, with 11 bases lying between them. Germline CDR1 SGHRS, CDR2 YFSETQ. The CDR3 coding sequence is TGCGCCAGCAGCTTTGGGGCAGAGGCCTACGAGCAGTACTTC. Its protein is CASSFGAEAYEQYF.

The chain combines TRBV7-3 with TRBJ1-2, with 12 bases matching TRBD1. The V segment lost 2 bases and the J segment 7 bases; nucleotides outside the gene matches: 14. CDR3 size: 18 residues. The germline gives CDR1 SGHTA, CDR2 FQGTGA. The CDR3: CASSLGGGTGGVHGGYTF. CDR3 bases: TGTGCCAGCAGCTTAGGAGGCGGGACAGGGGGCGTCCACGGTGGCTACACCTTC.

The chain recombines TRBV6-5 with TRBJ2-3, with 9 bases fitting TRBD2. In germline, CDR1 is MNHEY, CDR2 SVGAGI. Unmatched junction bases numbered 6, after V lost 6 bases and J lost 8 bases. This CDR3 region has 13 residues. CDR3 coding DNA: TGTGCCAGCAGCGCGGGGGGGTACATTACGCAGTATTTT. Translation gives CASSAGGYITQYF.

This clone was detected once. The V and J genes are TRBV6-1 and TRBJ2-3, with TRBD1 identical over 8 bases. Germline V gives CDR1 MNHNS, CDR2 SASEGT. This CDR3 spans 17 amino acids. V was pared by 4 bases and J by 1 base, with 10 bases of the junction left unmatched. CDR3 DNA: TGTGCCAGCAGTGTCAGTACTATGGGACAGGGCACAGATACGCAGTATTTT. Its protein is CASSVSTMGQGTDTQYF.

This chain joins TRBV27 and TRBJ2-1, with TRBD2 matching over 9 bases. The CDR3 covers 15 residues. The germline V gene encodes CDR1 MNHEY and CDR2 SMNVEV (reference sequence). Unmatched junction bases numbered 4, after V lost 1 base and J lost 6 bases. In nucleotides, the CDR3 is TGTGCCAGCAGTTTATGGCTAGCGGGAAGCAATGAGCAGTTCTTC. Translated: CASSLWLAGSNEQFF.

The gene calls are TRBV7-2 and TRBJ1-1, with D perhaps matching TRBD1 (6 bases). Trimming took 5 bases from V and 12 from J, leaving 22 bases between them. CDR3 length equals 14 residues. CDR1 SGHTA and CDR2 FQGNSA come from the germline V gene. CDR3 sequence reads: CASSQSSGPQGTFF. The CDR3 nucleotides are TGTGCCAGCAGCCAATCGTCGGGGCCACAGGGTACTTTCTTT.

V is TRBV3-1 (or the pseudogene TRBV3-2) and J is TRBJ2-7; 8 positions match TRBD2. V lost 2 bases and J lost 6; bases outside the gene matches: 24. Germline V lookup: CDR1 LGHDT, CDR2 YNNKEL (reference sequence). The CDR3 has 20 residues. DNA for the CDR3: TGTGCCAGCAGCCAACTGTTACCCCTTCATAAAGCGGGGGAAAGGGGCGAGCAGTACTTC. This encodes CASSQLLPLHKAGERGEQYF.

V usage is TRBV4-1 and J usage is TRBJ2-7; D perhaps matches TRBD2 (5 bases). V lost 3 bases and J 0 bases, leaving 15 bases between the germline ends. The length of the CDR3 is 16 residues. Germline CDR1 is MGHRA and CDR2 is YSYEKL. CDR3 sequence (DNA): TGCGCCAGCAGCCAGGCCTGGGGAGACTTCTCCTACGAGCAGTACTTC. Its translation is CASSQAWGDFSYEQYF.

The rearrangement uses TRBV7-8 and TRBJ1-1; 10 positions match TRBD1. J was trimmed by 3 bases and V by 2 bases; bases with no gene match: 6. In germline, CDR1 is SGHVS, CDR2 FQNEAQ. The CDR3 consists of 16 residues. CDR3 in amino acids: CASSLPQGQGDTEAFF. CDR3 nucleotide sequence: TGTGCCAGCAGCTTACCCCAAGGACAGGGGGACACTGAAGCTTTCTTT.